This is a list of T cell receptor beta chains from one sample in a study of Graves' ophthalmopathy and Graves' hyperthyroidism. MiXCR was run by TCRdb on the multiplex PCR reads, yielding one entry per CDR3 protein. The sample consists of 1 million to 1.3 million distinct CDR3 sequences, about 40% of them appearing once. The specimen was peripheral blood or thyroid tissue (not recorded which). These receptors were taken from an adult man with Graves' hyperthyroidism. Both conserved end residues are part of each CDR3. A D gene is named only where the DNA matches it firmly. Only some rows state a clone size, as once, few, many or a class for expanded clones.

cdr3_aa: CSATGEGYGYTF; cdr3_length: 12; v_call: TRBV20-1; d_call: NA; clone_size: NA
cdr3_aa: CASSPPGVGEETQYF; cdr3_length: 15; v_call: TRBV6-1; d_call: NA; clone_size: NA
cdr3_aa: CASSLDRAGGGYTF; cdr3_length: 14; v_call: TRBV12-3/TRBV12-4; d_call: NA; clone_size: many
cdr3_aa: CASSPNPGGSLSGANVLTF; cdr3_length: 19; v_call: TRBV9; d_call: TRBD1; clone_size: many
cdr3_aa: CASLGGVNQPQHF; cdr3_length: 13; v_call: TRBV5-4; d_call: NA; clone_size: NA
cdr3_aa: CASSPVSGVGGQPQHF; cdr3_length: 16; v_call: TRBV7-9; d_call: NA; clone_size: NA
cdr3_aa: CASSIAGRETQYF; cdr3_length: 13; v_call: TRBV7-9; d_call: TRBD2; clone_size: many
cdr3_aa: CASTGRYEQYF; cdr3_length: 11; v_call: TRBV28; d_call: NA; clone_size: NA
cdr3_aa: CASSLSFPVSYEQYF; cdr3_length: 15; v_call: TRBV7-2; d_call: NA; clone_size: NA
cdr3_aa: CASSSLLQYFVHGYTF; cdr3_length: 16; v_call: TRBV7-9; d_call: NA; clone_size: many
cdr3_aa: CASSPPTLLQHF; cdr3_length: 12; v_call: TRBV28; d_call: NA; clone_size: few
cdr3_aa: CAISEQGGRGNTIYF; cdr3_length: 15; v_call: TRBV10-3; d_call: NA; clone_size: NA
cdr3_aa: CASSAIPGELFF; cdr3_length: 12; v_call: TRBV9; d_call: NA; clone_size: many
cdr3_aa: CAGSVTGTDYGYTF; cdr3_length: 14; v_call: TRBV9; d_call: TRBD1; clone_size: NA
cdr3_aa: CASSFRDRGPETQYF; cdr3_length: 15; v_call: TRBV10-3; d_call: TRBD1; clone_size: NA
cdr3_aa: CASSVGQFTEAFF; cdr3_length: 13; v_call: TRBV9; d_call: NA; clone_size: NA
cdr3_aa: CASSQEIRGGYTF; cdr3_length: 13; v_call: TRBV4-2; d_call: NA; clone_size: many
cdr3_aa: CASSLEDSRGYGYTF; cdr3_length: 15; v_call: TRBV7-8; d_call: NA; clone_size: NA
cdr3_aa: CASSLVRTVGGYTIYF; cdr3_length: 16; v_call: TRBV7-9; d_call: NA; clone_size: NA
cdr3_aa: CASTPGGLQYYGYTF; cdr3_length: 15; v_call: TRBV10-3; d_call: TRBD1; clone_size: NA
cdr3_aa: CASTDQALKQYF; cdr3_length: 12; v_call: TRBV5-8; d_call: NA; clone_size: few
cdr3_aa: CSVDWTGDPSYEQYF; cdr3_length: 15; v_call: TRBV29-1; d_call: TRBD1; clone_size: many
cdr3_aa: CASVLSSGNTIYF; cdr3_length: 13; v_call: TRBV5-1; d_call: NA; clone_size: NA
cdr3_aa: CASSQPQQGYYEQYF; cdr3_length: 15; v_call: TRBV14; d_call: TRBD1; clone_size: many